Listed here are 24 T cell receptor beta chains from one sample, sequenced in a study of T cell changes during pregnancy in multiple sclerosis. Produced via immunoSEQ multiplex PCR; TCRdb's table is partial and in-frame only. The sample carries 70,000 to 100,000 clones, 85% to 95% recorded once. The material sequenced was peripheral blood, taken in the first trimester of pregnancy. Receptor source: a female donor with multiple sclerosis, enrolled in a pregnancy study.

The chain links TRBV19 to TRBJ1-1; D is unclear. This CDR3 contains 14 residues. CDR1 and CDR2 (germline): LNHDA, SQIVND (reference sequence). Between the trimmed V and J ends, which lost 7 bases and 0 bases, there was a span of 12 bases. The CDR3 bases are TGTGCCAGTACCCCCGAACGGTTGAACACTGAAGCTTTCTTT. Its protein is CASTPERLNTEAFF. The full variable domain, rest sourced from reference TRBV19 and TRBJ1-1, is DGGITQSPKYLFRKEGQNVTLSCEQNLNHDAMYWYRQDPGQGLRLIYYSQIVNDFQKGDIAEGYSVSREKKESFPLTVTSAQKNPTAFYLCASTPERLNTEAFFGQGTRLTVV.

The rearrangement uses TRBV5-1 and TRBJ2-5, with 10 bases aligning to TRBD2. This CDR3 has 16 residues. CDR1 and CDR2 (germline): SGHRS, YFSETQ. The trim removed 1 base at V and 2 bases at J, leaving 5 bases unmatched. DNA of the CDR3: TGCGCCAGCAGCTTGACTAGCGGGGTTAGGCAAGAGACCCAGTACTTC. This gives the protein CASSLTSGVRQETQYF. Drawing the rest from reference TRBV5-1 and TRBJ2-5, the complete variable domain is KAGVTQTPRYLIKTRGQQVTLSCSPISGHRSVSWYQQTPGQGLQFLFEYFSETQRNKGNFPGRFSGRQFSNSRSEMNVSTLELGDSALYLCASSLTSGVRQETQYFGPGTRLLVL.

V usage is TRBV7-9 and J usage is TRBJ2-3; 10 positions match TRBD1. This CDR3 spans 15 amino acids. Germline CDR1 reads SEHNR; CDR2 reads FQNEAQ (reference sequence). V gave up 5 bases and J gave up 3 bases; unmatched junction bases: 5. The CDR3 coding sequence is TGTGCCAGCAGCCCTGGGACAGGGGTGACAGATACGCAGTATTTT. This gives the protein CASSPGTGVTDTQYF.

The chain uses TRBV7-9 and TRBJ2-2; possible D gene TRBD1, 6 bases. Trimming removed 5 bases from V and 1 base from J, with 11 bases in between. Germline V gene lookup returns CDR1 SEHNR and CDR2 FQNEAQ (reference sequence). CDR3 size: 15 residues. The CDR3 protein is CASSPTGRNTGELFF. CDR3 nucleotides: TGTGCCAGCAGCCCTACAGGGAGGAACACCGGGGAGCTGTTTTTT.

The chain employs TRBV19 and TRBJ1-1; 7 bases are shared with TRBD1. Germline CDR1 reads LNHDA; CDR2 reads SQIVND (reference sequence). This CDR3 comprises 12 residues. Losses at the gene ends were 5 bases for V and 6 bases for J; bases not matched to a gene: 3. DNA of the CDR3: TGTGCCAGTAGTGAAGGGGGCTCTGAAGCTTTCTTT. It is translated as CASSEGGSEAFF.

The chain links TRBV7-3 to TRBJ2-5, with a possible D match to TRBD1 (5 bases). The CDR3 loop spans 12 amino acids. The ends were cut back, 5 bases at V and 5 bases at J, with 9 bases in the middle. Germline V lookup: CDR1 SGHTA, CDR2 FQGTGA. CDR3 nucleotides: TGTGCCAGCAGCCTTAACAGGGAGACCCAGTACTTC. This gives the protein CASSLNRETQYF.

The chain has TRBV11-2 and TRBJ2-6, with a tentative D call TRBD2 (6 bases). Trimming took 4 bases from V and 3 from J, leaving 16 bases between them. Germline V lookup: CDR1 SGHAT, CDR2 FQNNGV. The CDR3 covers 17 residues. The CDR3, as DNA: TGTGCCAGCAGCTCTGCTAGGGGAGGCAATGGGGCCAACGTCCTGACTTTC. It encodes CASSSARGGNGANVLTF.

V gene TRBV27 combines with J gene TRBJ2-7, with D maybe TRBD1 (6 bases). The CDR3 has 14 amino acids. Germline V gene sequence: CDR1 MNHEY, CDR2 SMNVEV (reference sequence). The V and J ends lost 5 bases and 4 bases respectively, with 15 bases between them. The CDR3 DNA is TGTGCCAGCAGTCCGTCGACAGGTTTGTACGAGCAGTACTTC. This sequence encodes CASSPSTGLYEQYF.

The genes are TRBV7-2 and TRBJ1-1; weak D call: TRBD1 (5 bases). The CDR3 is 14 residues long. Germline-derived CDR1 and CDR2 are SGHTA and FQGNSA. Trimming took off 3 bases at V and 5 bases at J, with 13 bases between the two ends. CDR3 bases: TGTGCCAGCAGCTTGCAGGGAGGGTTGACTGAAGCTTTCTTT. It is translated as CASSLQGGLTEAFF.

This clone has only a few counts. This chain links TRBV7-8 with TRBJ1-4; 8 nucleotides match TRBD1. Germline assignment: CDR1 SGHVS and CDR2 FQNEAQ. The ends lost 6 bases at V and 6 bases at J; junction bases unmatched: 0. There are 12 residues in the CDR3. CDR3 sequence (DNA): TGTGCCAGCAGGGACAGGGATGAAAAACTGTTTTTT. Protein product: CASRDRDEKLFF.

This clone is a singleton in its sample. V gene TRBV6-6 combines with J gene TRBJ1-1; possibly TRBD1 for D (5 bases). CDR3 length equals 11 residues. V was cut by 7 bases and J by 11 bases, with 14 bases left in between. CDR1 and CDR2 from the germline V gene are MNHNY and SVGAGI (reference sequence). The CDR3 bases are TGTGCCAGCAATCACCCAGGGCCGGCTTTCTTT. Its protein product is CASNHPGPAFF.

The chain carries TRBV30 and TRBJ2-3, with 9 positions matching TRBD2. This CDR3 contains 14 residues. V trimming: 1 base; J trimming: 6 bases; junction bases outside the gene matches: 5. The germline gives CDR1 GTSNPN, CDR2 SVGIG (reference sequence). The CDR3 DNA follows: TGTGCCTGGAGTGGAGGACTAGCGCCCGATACGCAGTATTTT. It yields the protein CAWSGGLAPDTQYF.

The CDR3 nucleotides read TGTGCCAGCGGCCAGCGGGAGACAGATACGCAGTATTTT. It is translated as CASGQRETDTQYF. The rearrangement uses TRBV7-9 and TRBJ2-3, with TRBD2 identical over 8 bases. The germline gives CDR1 SEHNR, CDR2 FQNEAQ (reference sequence). CDR3 size: 13 residues. V was clipped by 8 bases and J by 3 bases; unmatched bases: 4.

This chain joins TRBV5-4 and TRBJ2-5, with D perhaps TRBD2 (5 bases). This CDR3 region has 11 residues. Germline V gives CDR1 SGHNT, CDR2 YYREEE (reference sequence). The V end was cut by 9 bases, the J end by 0 bases, with 6 bases between. The CDR3 sequence is CATGDQETQYF. As DNA, the CDR3 is TGTGCCACCGGGGACCAAGAGACCCAGTACTTC.

This chain connects TRBV5-1 to TRBJ2-1; TRBD2 matches at 11 bases. Trimming at V came to 4 bases and at J to 6 bases, leaving 3 bases not matched to a gene. Looked up from germline, CDR1 is SGHRS and CDR2 is YFSETQ. This CDR3 is built from 14 residues. CDR3 loop: CASSGGLAANEQFF. The CDR3 DNA is TGCGCCAGCAGCGGGGGACTAGCGGCCAATGAGCAGTTCTTC.

This clone appeared a single time. This chain's CDR3 is CASSLHSPYEQYF. Here the CDR3 DNA reads TGCGCCAGCAGCTTACATTCCCCCTACGAGCAGTACTTC. The gene calls are TRBV5-1 and TRBJ2-7, with D uncertain. Germline V gene data show CDR1 as SGHRS and CDR2 as YFSETQ. The CDR3 is 13 residues long. Between the trimmed V and J ends, which lost 2 bases and 2 bases, there was a span of 8 bases.

The CDR3 reads CASSFATGGSEQYF. DNA of the CDR3: TGTGCCAGCAGTTTTGCAACAGGGGGGAGCGAGCAGTACTTC. V gene TRBV28 combines with J gene TRBJ2-7, with 8 bases fitting TRBD1. Germline V gene lookup returns CDR1 MDHEN and CDR2 SYDVKM. The CDR3 loop spans 14 amino acids. V shed 3 bases, J shed 6 bases, and the junction held 7 bases outside the gene matches.

The rearrangement links TRBV4-2 to TRBJ2-5; D might be TRBD2 (5 bases). Looked up from germline, CDR1 is LGHNA and CDR2 is YNFKEQ. This CDR3 is built from 16 residues. The ends were cut back, 4 bases at V and 3 bases at J, with 18 bases in the middle. The CDR3 DNA is TGTGCCAGCAGCCCATCCCGGGGTGGCGGCGAAGAGACCCAGTACTTC. This encodes CASSPSRGGGEETQYF.

The V and J genes are TRBV12-5 and TRBJ2-3, with 9 bases aligning to TRBD1. The germline CDR1 and CDR2 sequences are LGHNT and FRNRAP. This CDR3 has 17 residues. Unmatched junction bases numbered 9, after V lost 1 base and J lost 4 bases. The CDR3 sequence is CASGLADRGARSDTQYF. For the CDR3, the DNA is TGTGCTAGTGGTTTGGCGGACAGGGGCGCTAGATCAGATACGCAGTATTTT.

The chain couples TRBV7-9 to TRBJ2-1; 8 nucleotides match TRBD2. CDR1 is SEHNR and CDR2 is FQNEAQ in the germline V gene (reference sequence). The CDR3 totals 16 residues. The J segment lost 6 bases and the V segment lost 2 bases, leaving 9 bases of the junction unmatched. CDR3 residues: CASSLPPAGAGNEQFF. The CDR3 DNA follows: TGTGCCAGCAGCTTACCTCCAGCGGGAGCAGGCAATGAGCAGTTCTTC.

The chain carries TRBV30 and TRBJ2-7; 7 bases line up with TRBD2. Germline V gene sequence: CDR1 GTSNPN, CDR2 SVGIG (reference sequence). This CDR3 comprises 13 residues. Trimming at V came to 0 bases and at J to 6 bases, leaving 5 bases not matched to a gene. The CDR3: CAWSVVLAIEQYF. DNA for the CDR3: TGTGCCTGGAGTGTAGTACTAGCGATCGAGCAGTACTTC.

The genes are TRBV7-3 and TRBJ1-1; D remains unclear. Germline values: CDR1 SGHTA, CDR2 FQGTGA. V was trimmed by 5 bases and J by 1 base, leaving 8 bases between them. This CDR3 contains 13 residues. The CDR3 DNA sequence: TGTGCCAGCAGCCAACGGTGGAACACTGAAGCTTTCTTT. Translated: CASSQRWNTEAFF.

The CDR3 region has the DNA TGTGCCAGCAGACTGAACGTGGGCCTCAGGGGCTCCTACAATGAGCAGTTCTTC. Translating it yields CASRLNVGLRGSYNEQFF. The genes are TRBV27 and TRBJ2-1; perhaps TRBD1 as D (6 bases). CDR1 MNHEY and CDR2 SMNVEV come from the germline V gene (reference sequence). The CDR3 covers 18 residues. V gave up 6 bases and J gave up 0 bases, with 21 bases separating them.

This sequence joins TRBV28 and TRBJ2-7; 13 nucleotides match TRBD2. The CDR3 contains 16 residues. Per the germline V gene, CDR1 is MDHEN and CDR2 is SYDVKM. V lost 3 bases, J lost 4 bases, and 6 bases stayed unmatched. DNA of the CDR3: TGTGCCAGCAGTTTCCCGGGACTAGCGGGACAATACGAGCAGTACTTC. This codes for CASSFPGLAGQYEQYF.